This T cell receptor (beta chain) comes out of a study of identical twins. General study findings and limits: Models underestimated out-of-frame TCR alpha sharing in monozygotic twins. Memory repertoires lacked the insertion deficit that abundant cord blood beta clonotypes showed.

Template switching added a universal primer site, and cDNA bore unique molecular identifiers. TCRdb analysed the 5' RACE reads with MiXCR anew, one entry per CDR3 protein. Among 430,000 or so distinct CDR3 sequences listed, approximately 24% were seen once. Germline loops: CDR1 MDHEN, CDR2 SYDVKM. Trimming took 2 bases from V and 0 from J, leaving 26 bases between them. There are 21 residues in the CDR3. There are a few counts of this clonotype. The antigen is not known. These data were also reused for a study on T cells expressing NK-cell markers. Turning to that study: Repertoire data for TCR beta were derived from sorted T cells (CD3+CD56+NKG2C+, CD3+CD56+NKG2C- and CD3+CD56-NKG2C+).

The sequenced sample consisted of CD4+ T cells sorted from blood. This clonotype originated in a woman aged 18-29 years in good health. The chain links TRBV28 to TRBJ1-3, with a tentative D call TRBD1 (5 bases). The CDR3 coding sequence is TGTGCCAGCAGTTTACGCCTGGGGCAGAGCGTACCATTATACTCTGGAAACACCATATATTTT. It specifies CASSLRLGQSVPLYSGNTIYF. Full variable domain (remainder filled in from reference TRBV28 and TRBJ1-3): DVKVTQSSRYLVKRTGEKVFLECVQDMDHENMFWYRQDPGLGLRLIYFSYDVKMKEKGDIPEGYSVSREKKERFSLILESASTNQTSMYLCASSLRLGQSVPLYSGNTIYFGEGSWLTVV.